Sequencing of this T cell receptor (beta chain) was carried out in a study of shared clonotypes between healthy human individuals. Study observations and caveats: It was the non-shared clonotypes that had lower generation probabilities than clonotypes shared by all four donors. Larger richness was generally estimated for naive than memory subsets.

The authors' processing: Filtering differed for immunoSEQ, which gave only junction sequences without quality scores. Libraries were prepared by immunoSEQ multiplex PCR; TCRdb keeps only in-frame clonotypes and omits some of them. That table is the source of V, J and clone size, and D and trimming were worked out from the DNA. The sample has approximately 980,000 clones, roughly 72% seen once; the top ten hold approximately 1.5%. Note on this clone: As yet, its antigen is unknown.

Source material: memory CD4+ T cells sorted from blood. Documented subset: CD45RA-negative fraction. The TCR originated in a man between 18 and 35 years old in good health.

This CDR3 reads CASRPSGTGTGELFF. The CDR3 region has the DNA TGTGCCAGCAGACCATCCGGGACAGGGACCGGGGAGCTGTTTTTT. The chain has TRBV28 and TRBJ2-2; 9 nucleotides align to TRBD1. This CDR3 region has 15 residues. With 6 bases clipped from V and 5 bases from J, the junction kept 7 bases outside the gene matches. The germline V gene encodes CDR1 MDHEN and CDR2 SYDVKM.